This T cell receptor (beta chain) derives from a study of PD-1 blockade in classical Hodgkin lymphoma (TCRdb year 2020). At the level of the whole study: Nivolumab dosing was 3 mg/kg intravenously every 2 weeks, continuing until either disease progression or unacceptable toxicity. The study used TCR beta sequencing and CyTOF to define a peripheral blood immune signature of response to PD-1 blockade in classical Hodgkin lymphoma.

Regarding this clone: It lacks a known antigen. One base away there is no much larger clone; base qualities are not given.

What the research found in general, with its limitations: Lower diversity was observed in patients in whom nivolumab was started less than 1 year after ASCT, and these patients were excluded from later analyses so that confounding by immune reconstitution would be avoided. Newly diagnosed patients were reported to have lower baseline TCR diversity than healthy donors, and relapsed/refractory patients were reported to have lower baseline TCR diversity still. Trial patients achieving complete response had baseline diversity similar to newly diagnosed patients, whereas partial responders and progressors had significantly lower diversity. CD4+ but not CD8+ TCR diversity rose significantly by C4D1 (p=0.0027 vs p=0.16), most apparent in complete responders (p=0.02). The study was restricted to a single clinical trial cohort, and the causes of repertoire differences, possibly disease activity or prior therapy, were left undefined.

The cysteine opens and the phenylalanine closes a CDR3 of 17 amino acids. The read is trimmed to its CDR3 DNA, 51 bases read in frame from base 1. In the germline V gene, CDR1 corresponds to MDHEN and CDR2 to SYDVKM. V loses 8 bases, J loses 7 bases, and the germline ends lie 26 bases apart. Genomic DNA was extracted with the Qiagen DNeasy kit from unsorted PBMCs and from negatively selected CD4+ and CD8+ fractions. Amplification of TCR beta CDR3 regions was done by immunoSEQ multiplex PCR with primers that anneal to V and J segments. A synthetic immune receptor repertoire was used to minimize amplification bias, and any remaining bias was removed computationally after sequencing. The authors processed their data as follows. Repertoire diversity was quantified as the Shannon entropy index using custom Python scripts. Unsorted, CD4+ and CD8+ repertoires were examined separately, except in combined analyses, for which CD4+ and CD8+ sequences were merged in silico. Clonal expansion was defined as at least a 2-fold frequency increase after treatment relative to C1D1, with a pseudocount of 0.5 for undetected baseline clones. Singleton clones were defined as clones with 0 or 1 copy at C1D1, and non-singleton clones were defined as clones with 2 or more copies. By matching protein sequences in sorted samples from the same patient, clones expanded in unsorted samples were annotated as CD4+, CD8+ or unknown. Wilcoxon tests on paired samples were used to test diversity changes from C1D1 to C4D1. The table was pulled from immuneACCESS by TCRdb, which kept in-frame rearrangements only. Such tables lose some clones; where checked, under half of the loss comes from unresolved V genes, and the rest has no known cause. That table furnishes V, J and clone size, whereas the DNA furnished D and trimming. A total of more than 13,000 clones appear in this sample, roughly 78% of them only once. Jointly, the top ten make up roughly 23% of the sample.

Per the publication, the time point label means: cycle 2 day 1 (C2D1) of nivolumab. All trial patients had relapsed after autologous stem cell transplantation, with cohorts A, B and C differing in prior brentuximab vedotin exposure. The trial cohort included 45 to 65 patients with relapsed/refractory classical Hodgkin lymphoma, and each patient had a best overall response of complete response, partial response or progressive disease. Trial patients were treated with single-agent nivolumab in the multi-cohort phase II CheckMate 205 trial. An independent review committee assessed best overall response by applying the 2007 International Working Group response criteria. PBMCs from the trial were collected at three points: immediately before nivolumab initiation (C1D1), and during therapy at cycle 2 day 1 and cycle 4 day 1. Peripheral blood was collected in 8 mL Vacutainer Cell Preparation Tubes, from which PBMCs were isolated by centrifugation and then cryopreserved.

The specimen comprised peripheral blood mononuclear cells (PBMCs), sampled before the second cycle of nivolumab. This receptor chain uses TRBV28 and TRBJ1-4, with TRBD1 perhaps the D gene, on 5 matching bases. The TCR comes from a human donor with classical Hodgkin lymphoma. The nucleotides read TGTGCCAGCGCGCAATACGGGGCTTCACCCTGGGGTGAAAAACTGTTTTTT. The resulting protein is CASAQYGASPWGEKLFF.